This T cell receptor beta chain was recovered during a study of technical replicates of blood from a few donors. This clone was observed a few times. TCRdb keeps only in-frame clones here, not all; method: immunoSEQ multiplex PCR. In the table there are tens of thousands of clones, roughly 94% of which are singletons. V lost 4 bases to trimming and J lost 4 bases, with 14 bases between them. The CDR3 spans 14 residues. The V gene's germline CDR1 is SGHRS and CDR2 YFSETQ. This chain links TRBV5-1 with TRBJ1-1; D is possibly TRBD1 (5 bases). The sequencing sample was made of T cells isolated from PBMCs. The origin of this receptor is a human donor in good health. CDR3 in DNA: TGCGCCAGCAGCCCGGAGGGTGGGGGCACTGAAGCTTTCTTT. Protein product: CASSPEGGGTEAFF.